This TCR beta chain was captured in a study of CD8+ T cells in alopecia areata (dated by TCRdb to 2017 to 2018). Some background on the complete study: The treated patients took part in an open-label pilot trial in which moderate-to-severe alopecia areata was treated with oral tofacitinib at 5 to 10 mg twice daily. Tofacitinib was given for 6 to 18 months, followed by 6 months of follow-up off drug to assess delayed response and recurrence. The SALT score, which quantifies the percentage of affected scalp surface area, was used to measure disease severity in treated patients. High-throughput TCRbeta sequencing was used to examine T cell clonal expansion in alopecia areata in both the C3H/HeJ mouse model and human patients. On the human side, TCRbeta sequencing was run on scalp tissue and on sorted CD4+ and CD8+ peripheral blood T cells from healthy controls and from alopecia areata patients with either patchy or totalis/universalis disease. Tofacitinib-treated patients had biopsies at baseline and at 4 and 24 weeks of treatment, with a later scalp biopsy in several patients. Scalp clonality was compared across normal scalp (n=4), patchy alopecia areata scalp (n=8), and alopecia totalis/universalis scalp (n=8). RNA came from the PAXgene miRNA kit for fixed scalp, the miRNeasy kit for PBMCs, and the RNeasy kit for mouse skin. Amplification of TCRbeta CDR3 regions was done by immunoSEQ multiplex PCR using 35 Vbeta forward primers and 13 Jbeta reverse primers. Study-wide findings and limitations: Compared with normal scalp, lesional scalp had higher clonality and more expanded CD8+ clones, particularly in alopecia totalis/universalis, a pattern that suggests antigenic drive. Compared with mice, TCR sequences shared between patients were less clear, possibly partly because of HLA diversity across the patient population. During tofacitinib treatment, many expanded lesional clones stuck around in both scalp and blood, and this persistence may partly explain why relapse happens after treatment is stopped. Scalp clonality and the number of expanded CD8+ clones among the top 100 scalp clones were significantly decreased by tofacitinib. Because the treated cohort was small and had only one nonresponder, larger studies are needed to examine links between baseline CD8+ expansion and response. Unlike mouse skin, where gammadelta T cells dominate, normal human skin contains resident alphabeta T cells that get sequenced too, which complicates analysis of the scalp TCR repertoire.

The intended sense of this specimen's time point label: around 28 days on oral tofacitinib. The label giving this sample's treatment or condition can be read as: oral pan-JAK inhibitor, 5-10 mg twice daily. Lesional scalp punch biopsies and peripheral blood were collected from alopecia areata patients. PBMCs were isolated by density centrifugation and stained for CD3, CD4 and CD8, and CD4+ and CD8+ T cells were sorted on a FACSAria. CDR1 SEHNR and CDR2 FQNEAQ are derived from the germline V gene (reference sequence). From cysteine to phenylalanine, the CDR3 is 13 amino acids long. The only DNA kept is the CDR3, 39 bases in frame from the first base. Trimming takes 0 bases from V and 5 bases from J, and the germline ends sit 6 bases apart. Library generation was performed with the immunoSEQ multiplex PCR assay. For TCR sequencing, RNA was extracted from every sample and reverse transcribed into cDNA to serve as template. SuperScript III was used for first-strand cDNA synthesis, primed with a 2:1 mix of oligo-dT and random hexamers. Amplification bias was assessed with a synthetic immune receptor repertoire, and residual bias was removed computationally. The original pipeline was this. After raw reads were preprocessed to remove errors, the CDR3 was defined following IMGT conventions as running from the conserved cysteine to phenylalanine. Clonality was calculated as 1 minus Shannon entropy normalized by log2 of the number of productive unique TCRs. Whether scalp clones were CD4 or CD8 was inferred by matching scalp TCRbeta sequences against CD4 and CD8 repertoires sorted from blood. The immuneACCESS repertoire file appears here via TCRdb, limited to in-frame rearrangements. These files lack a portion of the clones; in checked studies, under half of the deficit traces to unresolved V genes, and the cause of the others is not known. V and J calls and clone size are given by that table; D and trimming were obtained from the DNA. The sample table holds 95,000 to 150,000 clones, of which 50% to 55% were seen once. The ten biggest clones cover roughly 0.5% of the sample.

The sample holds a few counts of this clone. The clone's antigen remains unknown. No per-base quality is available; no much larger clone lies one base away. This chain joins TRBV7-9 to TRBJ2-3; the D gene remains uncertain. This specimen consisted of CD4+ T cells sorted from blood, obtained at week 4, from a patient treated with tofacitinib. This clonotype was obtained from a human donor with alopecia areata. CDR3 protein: CASSLAGVDTQYF. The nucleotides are TGTGCCAGCAGCTTAGCCGGTGTAGATACGCAGTATTTT.